What follows is one T cell receptor beta chain and its context. The data stem from a study of blood T cell repertoires in COVID-19. Looking at the study overall: PBMCs, B-cell-depleted T cells, or T cells provided the cDNA or gDNA that made up the material.

Authors' data handling: The authors estimated nucleated cell counts from reference gene primer amplification. Clones were sequenced by immunoSEQ multiplex PCR, and TCRdb holds only the in-frame ones, with some missing. That table is the source of V, J and clone size, and D and trimming were worked out from the DNA. This sample has about 380,000 clones, with about 90% found just once. The CDR3 has 14 amino acids. V was trimmed by 2 bases and J by 3 bases, leaving 9 bases between them. CDR1 is SGHRS and CDR2 is YFSETQ in the germline V gene. Recovery meant two consecutive negative NP/OP PCR tests, professional clearance, or resolved symptoms.

The source of this sequence is a young woman who had recovered from COVID-19. The genes are TRBV5-1 and TRBJ2-1; D ambiguous. The sample taken for sequencing was PBMCs or T cells enriched from blood (not recorded which). CDR3 sequence (DNA): TGCGCCAGCAGCTTTCACGAGGTCTACAATGAGCAGTTCTTC. This encodes CASSFHEVYNEQFF.